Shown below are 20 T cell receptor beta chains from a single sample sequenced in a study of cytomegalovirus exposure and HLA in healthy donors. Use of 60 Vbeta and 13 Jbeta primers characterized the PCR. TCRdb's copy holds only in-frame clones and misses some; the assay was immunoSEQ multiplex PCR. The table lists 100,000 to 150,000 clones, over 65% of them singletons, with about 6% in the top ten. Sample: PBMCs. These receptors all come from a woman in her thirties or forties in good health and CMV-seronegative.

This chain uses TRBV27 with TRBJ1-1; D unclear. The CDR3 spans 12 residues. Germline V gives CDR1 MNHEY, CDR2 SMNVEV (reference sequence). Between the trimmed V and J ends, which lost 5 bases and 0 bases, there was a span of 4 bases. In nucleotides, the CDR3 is TGTGCCAGCAGTACTATGAACACTGAAGCTTTCTTT. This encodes CASSTMNTEAFF.

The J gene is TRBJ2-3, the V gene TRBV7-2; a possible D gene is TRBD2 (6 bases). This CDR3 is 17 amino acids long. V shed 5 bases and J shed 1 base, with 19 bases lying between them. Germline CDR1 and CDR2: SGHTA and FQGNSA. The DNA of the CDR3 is TGTGCCAGCAGCCAATTCCAGGCGGGATGGGGCACAGATACGCAGTATTTT. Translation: CASSQFQAGWGTDTQYF. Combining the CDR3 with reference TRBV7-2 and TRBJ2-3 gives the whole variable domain GAGVSQSPSNKVTEKGKDVELRCDPISGHTALYWYRQSLGQGLEFLIYFQGNSAPDKSGLPSDRFSAERTGGSVSTLTIQRTQQEDSAVYLCASSQFQAGWGTDTQYFGPGTRLTVL.

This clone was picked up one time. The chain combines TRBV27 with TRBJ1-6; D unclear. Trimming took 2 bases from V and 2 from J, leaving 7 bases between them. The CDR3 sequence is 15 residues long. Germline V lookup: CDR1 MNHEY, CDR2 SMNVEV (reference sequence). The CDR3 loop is CASSLQAAYNSPLHF. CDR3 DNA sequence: TGTGCCAGCAGTTTACAGGCCGCCTATAATTCACCCCTCCACTTT.

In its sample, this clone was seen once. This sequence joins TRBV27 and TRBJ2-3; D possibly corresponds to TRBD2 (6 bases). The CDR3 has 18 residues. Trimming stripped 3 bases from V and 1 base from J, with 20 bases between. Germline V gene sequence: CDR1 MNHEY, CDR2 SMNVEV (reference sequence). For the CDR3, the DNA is TGTGCCAGCAGTTTGTCCGGGGACTTTTTTGGCGGCACAGATACGCAGTATTTT. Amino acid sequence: CASSLSGDFFGGTDTQYF.

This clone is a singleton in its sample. CDR3 in DNA: TGTGCCAGCAGTCGGACAGTCCTAAACATTCAGTACTTC. It codes for CASSRTVLNIQYF. V gene TRBV28 combines with J gene TRBJ2-4; D perhaps matches TRBD1 (6 bases). This CDR3 has 13 amino acids. Germline V CDR1 and CDR2: MDHEN, SYDVKM. V was pared by 5 bases and J by 6 bases, with 11 bases between.

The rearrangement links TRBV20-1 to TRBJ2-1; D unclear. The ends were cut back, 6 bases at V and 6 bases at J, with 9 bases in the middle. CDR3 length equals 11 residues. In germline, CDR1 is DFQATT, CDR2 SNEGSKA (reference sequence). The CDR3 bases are TGCAGTGCGAGGAATCCCAATGAGCAGTTCTTC. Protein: CSARNPNEQFF.

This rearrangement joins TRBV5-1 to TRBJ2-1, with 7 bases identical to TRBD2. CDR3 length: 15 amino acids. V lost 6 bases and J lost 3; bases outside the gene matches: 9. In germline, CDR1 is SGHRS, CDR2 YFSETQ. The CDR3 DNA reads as TGCGCCAGCACTTTACCGGGGGGAGGCTACAATGAGCAGTTCTTC. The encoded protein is CASTLPGGGYNEQFF.

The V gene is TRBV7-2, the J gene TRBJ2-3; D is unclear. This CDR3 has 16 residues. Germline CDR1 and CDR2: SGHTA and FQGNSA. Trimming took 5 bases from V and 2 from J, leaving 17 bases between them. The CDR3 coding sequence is TGTGCCAGCAGCCCCCGTCTGGCCCCAGTCACAGATACGCAGTATTTT. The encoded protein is CASSPRLAPVTDTQYF.

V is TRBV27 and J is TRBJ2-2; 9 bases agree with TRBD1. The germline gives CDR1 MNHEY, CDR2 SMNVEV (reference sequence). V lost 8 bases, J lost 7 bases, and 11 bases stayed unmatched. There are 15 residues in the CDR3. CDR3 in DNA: TGTGCCAGCTCCGGACAGGGGAGGATACGCGGGGAGCTGTTTTTT. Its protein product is CASSGQGRIRGELFF.

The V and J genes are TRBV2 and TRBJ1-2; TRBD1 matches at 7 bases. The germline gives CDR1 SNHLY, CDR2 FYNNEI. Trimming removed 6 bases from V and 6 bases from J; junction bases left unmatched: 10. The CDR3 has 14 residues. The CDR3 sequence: CASRQQGTADGYTF. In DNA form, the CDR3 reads TGTGCCAGCAGACAACAGGGGACGGCGGATGGCTACACCTTC.

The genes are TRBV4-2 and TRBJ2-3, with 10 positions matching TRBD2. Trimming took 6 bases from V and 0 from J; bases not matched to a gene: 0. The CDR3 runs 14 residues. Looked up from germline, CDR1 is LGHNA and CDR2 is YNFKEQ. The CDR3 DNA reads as TGTGCCAGCAGGACTAGCGGGAGCACAGATACGCAGTATTTT. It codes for CASRTSGSTDTQYF.

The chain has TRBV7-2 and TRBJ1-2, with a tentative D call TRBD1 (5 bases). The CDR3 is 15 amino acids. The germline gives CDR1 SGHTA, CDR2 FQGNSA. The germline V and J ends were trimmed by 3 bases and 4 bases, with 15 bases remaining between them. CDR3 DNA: TGTGCCAGCAGCTTTTCTGGGGCGGCAGCCTATGGCTACACCTTC. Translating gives CASSFSGAAAYGYTF.

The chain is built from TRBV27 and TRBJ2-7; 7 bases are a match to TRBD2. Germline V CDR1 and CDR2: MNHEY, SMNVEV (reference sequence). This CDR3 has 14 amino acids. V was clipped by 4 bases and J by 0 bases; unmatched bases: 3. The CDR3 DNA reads TGTGCCAGCAGTTCTAGACTAGCCTCCTACGAGCAGTACTTC. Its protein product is CASSSRLASYEQYF.

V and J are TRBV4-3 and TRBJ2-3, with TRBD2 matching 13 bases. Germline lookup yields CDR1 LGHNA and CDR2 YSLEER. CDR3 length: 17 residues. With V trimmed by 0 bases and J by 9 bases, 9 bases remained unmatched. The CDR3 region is CASSQDQGVLAGGTQYF. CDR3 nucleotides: TGCGCCAGCAGCCAAGACCAAGGGGTACTAGCGGGAGGGACGCAGTATTTT.

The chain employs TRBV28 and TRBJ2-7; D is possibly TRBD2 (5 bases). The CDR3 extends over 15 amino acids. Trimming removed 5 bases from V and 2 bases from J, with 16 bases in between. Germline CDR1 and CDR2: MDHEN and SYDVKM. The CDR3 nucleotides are TGTGCCAGCAGTCTCCGGGGTGGGTCTACCTACGAGCAGTACTTC. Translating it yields CASSLRGGSTYEQYF.

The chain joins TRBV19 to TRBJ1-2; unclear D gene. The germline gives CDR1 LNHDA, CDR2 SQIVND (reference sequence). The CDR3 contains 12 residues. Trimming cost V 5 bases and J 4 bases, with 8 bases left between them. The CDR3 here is CASSGSVYGYTF. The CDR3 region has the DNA TGTGCCAGTAGTGGCAGCGTCTATGGCTACACCTTC.

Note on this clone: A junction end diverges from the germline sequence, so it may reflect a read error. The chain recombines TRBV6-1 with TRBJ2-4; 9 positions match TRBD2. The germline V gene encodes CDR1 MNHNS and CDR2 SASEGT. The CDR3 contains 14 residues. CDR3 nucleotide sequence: TGTGCCAGCATTAGCGGGGGAGCCAAAAACAGTCAGTACTTC. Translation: CASISGGAKNSQYF.

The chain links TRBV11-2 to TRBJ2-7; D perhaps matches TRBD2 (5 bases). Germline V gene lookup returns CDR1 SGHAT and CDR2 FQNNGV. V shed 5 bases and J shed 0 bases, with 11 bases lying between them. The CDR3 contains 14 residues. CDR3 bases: TGTGCCAGCAGCACTAGAAGGGCCTCCTACGAGCAGTACTTC. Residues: CASSTRRASYEQYF.

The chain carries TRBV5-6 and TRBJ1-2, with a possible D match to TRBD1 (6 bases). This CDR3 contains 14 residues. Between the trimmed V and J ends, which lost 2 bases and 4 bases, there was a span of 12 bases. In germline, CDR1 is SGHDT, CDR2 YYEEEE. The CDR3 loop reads CASSLNRVSYGYTF. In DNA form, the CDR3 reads TGTGCCAGCAGCTTAAACAGGGTGAGCTATGGCTACACCTTC.

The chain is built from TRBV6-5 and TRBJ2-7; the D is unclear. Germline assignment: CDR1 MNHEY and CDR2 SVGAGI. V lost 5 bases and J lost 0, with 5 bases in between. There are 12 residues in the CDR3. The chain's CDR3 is CASSHSSYEQYF. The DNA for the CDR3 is TGTGCCAGCAGTCACAGCTCCTACGAGCAGTACTTC.